This entry is about one T cell receptor beta chain. This sample was taken from a study of blood T cell repertoires in COVID-19. Looking at the study overall: Both acute and convalescent COVID-19 samples were obtained from the United States, Italy and Spain. PBMCs, B-cell-depleted T cells, or T cells provided the cDNA or gDNA that made up the material.

Trimming cost V 0 bases and J 6 bases, with 9 bases left between them. Germline V lookup: CDR1 SEHNR, CDR2 FQNEAQ (reference sequence). This CDR3 comprises 14 residues. The authors' processing: Reference gene primers were amplified, and this amplification served to estimate nucleated cell counts. Clones were sequenced by immunoSEQ multiplex PCR, and TCRdb holds only the in-frame ones, with some missing. That table furnishes V, J and clone size, whereas the DNA furnished D and trimming. This repertoire shows 150,000 to 200,000 clones, approximately 79% found once; its top ten account for 8.1%. Recruited during active infection, patients (from Seattle) were subsequently followed longitudinally.

What was sequenced was peripheral blood. The sequence came from a woman aged 55-75 years with COVID-19, enrolled during active disease. The chain joins TRBV7-9 to TRBJ1-3; D is unclear. The CDR3 region has the DNA TGTGCCAGCAGCTTAGCCGCAGGTGTAAACACCATATATTTT. Translation: CASSLAAGVNTIYF.